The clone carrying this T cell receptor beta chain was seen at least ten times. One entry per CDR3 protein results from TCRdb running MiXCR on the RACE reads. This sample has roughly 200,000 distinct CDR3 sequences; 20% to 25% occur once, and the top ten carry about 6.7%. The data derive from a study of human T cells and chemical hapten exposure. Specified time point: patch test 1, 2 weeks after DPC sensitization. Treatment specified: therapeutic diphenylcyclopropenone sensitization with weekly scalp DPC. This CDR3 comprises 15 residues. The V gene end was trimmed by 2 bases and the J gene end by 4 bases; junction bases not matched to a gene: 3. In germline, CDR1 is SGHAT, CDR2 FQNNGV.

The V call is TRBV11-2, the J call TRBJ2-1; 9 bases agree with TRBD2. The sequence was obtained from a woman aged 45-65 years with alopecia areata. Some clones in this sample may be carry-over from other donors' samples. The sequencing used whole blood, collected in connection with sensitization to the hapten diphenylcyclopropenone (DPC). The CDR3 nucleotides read TGTGCCAGCAGCTTACTAGCGGGGAGATACAATGAGCAGTTCTTC. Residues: CASSLLAGRYNEQFF.